Following are 11 T cell receptor beta chains from one sample sequenced in a study of blood T cell repertoires in COVID-19. Measured with immunoSEQ multiplex PCR; TCRdb has only the in-frame clones, and not every one. The sample contains some 670,000 clones, more than 80% of which appear only once. Input material: peripheral blood. These receptor sequences come from a young woman with acute or convalescent COVID-19.

The rearrangement links TRBV12-5 to TRBJ2-4; 14 nucleotides match TRBD2. The CDR3 is 19 residues long. V gave up 8 bases and J gave up 0 bases; unmatched junction bases: 12. Germline V gene lookup returns CDR1 LGHNT and CDR2 FRNRAP. CDR3 coding DNA: TGTGCTAGTAGTACAGGACTAGCGGGGGGTCCGATAGCCAAAAACATTCAGTACTTC. This codes for CASSTGLAGGPIAKNIQYF.

The chain employs TRBV18 and TRBJ1-6; 12 bases match TRBD1. Germline V gene data show CDR1 as KGHSH and CDR2 as LQKENI. The CDR3 spans 17 residues. With 3 bases clipped from V and 9 bases from J, the junction kept 9 bases outside the gene matches. As DNA, the CDR3 is TGTGCCAGCTCACCTTCGGGACAGGGGGCGCAGAGTTCACCCCTCCACTTT. It translates to CASSPSGQGAQSSPLHF.

The chain joins TRBV6-5 to TRBJ1-2; D possibly corresponds to TRBD1 (5 bases). Looked up from germline, CDR1 is MNHEY and CDR2 is SVGAGI. Trimming took off 1 base at V and 4 bases at J, with 10 bases between the two ends. This CDR3 is 14 amino acids long. The CDR3 sequence: CASSYFGGVYGYTF. CDR3 sequence (DNA): TGTGCCAGCAGTTACTTCGGGGGAGTCTATGGCTACACCTTC.

This clone was found once. The rearrangement uses TRBV5-4 and TRBJ1-1, with a weak D call TRBD1 (5 bases). Germline V gene lookup returns CDR1 SGHNT and CDR2 YYREEE (reference sequence). Trimming shortened V by 4 bases and J by 0 bases, and 13 bases separated the two germline ends. CDR3 length equals 15 residues. In DNA form, the CDR3 reads TGTGCCAGCAGCCTCAGGGTAACTCTGAACACTGAAGCTTTCTTT. Translation gives CASSLRVTLNTEAFF. Variable domain in full (rest from reference TRBV5-4 and TRBJ1-1): ETGVTQSPTHLIKTRGQQVTLRCSSQSGHNTVSWYQQALGQGPQFIFQYYREEENGRGNFPPRFSGLQFPNYSSELNVNALELDDSALYLCASSLRVTLNTEAFFGQGTRLTVV.

The chain couples TRBV30 to TRBJ2-5; the D is unclear. This CDR3 contains 15 residues. Between the trimmed V and J ends, which lost 1 base and 1 base, there was a span of 13 bases. Germline V gene lookup returns CDR1 GTSNPN and CDR2 SVGIG (reference sequence). DNA for the CDR3: TGTGCCTGGAGTGGCGGTCTACGCCTCCAAGAGACCCAGTACTTC. Protein product: CAWSGGLRLQETQYF.

The rearrangement joins TRBV4-2 to TRBJ1-3; no firm D call. CDR3 length equals 13 residues. The germline CDR1 and CDR2 sequences are LGHNA and YNFKEQ. Trimming left V 9 bases short and J 2 bases short, with 11 bases between. The CDR3 DNA follows: TGTGCCAGTTCTCCTGGAGCTGGAAACACCATATATTTT. Encoded protein: CASSPGAGNTIYF.

The chain links TRBV12-5 to TRBJ2-7; 11 bases align to TRBD1. Losses at the gene ends were 7 bases for V and 7 bases for J; bases not matched to a gene: 12. CDR1 LGHNT and CDR2 FRNRAP come from the germline V gene. CDR3 length equals 15 residues. This chain's CDR3 is CASALGTGGLGEQYF. DNA for the CDR3: TGTGCTAGTGCCTTGGGGACAGGGGGTCTCGGGGAGCAGTACTTC.

This chain uses TRBV9 with TRBJ2-3; weak D call: TRBD2 (7 bases). CDR1 is SGDLS, CDR2 YYNGEE, per germline. Trimming cost V 7 bases and J 8 bases, with 17 bases left between them. The CDR3 spans 13 residues. Here the CDR3 reads CASGRGTGGTQYF. CDR3 sequence (DNA): TGTGCCAGCGGGAGGGGGACCGGGGGTACGCAGTATTTT.

The J gene is TRBJ1-1, the V gene TRBV5-4, with 8 bases aligning to TRBD1. The CDR3 has 15 residues. Germline CDR1 SGHNT, CDR2 YYREEE (reference sequence). Germline trimming cut 3 bases from V and 11 bases from J; bases unmatched to any gene: 15. The CDR3 reads CASSSRTGPNTGAFF. The CDR3 DNA sequence: TGTGCCAGCAGCTCTAGGACAGGGCCGAACACTGGGGCTTTCTTT.

The chain couples TRBV3-1 (or the pseudogene TRBV3-2) to TRBJ2-7, with D perhaps TRBD1 (6 bases). Germline V gene data show CDR1 as LGHDT and CDR2 as YNNKEL (reference sequence). The germline V and J ends were trimmed by 0 bases and 3 bases, with 9 bases remaining between them. The CDR3 has 14 residues. The CDR3 loop reads CASSQDDRSYEQYF. CDR3 in DNA: TGTGCCAGCAGCCAAGATGACAGGAGCTACGAGCAGTACTTC.

The chain couples TRBV9 to TRBJ2-5; 11 positions match TRBD1. The V gene end was trimmed by 4 bases and the J gene end by 2 bases; junction bases not matched to a gene: 4. This CDR3 is 15 amino acids long. Germline CDR1 and CDR2: SGDLS and YYNGEE. CDR3 sequence: CASSHRDRGQETQYF. CDR3 DNA sequence: TGTGCCAGCAGCCACCGGGACAGGGGGCAAGAGACCCAGTACTTC.